The 23 T cell receptor beta chains below come from one sample, sequenced in a study of T cell clonality in common variable immunodeficiency. Assay used: immunoSEQ multiplex PCR; TCRdb lists only in-frame clones, some missing. Singletons are absent from the sample, which has 35,000 to 50,000 clones. Sequencing used peripheral blood mononuclear cells. These receptors all come from a person between 18 and 75 years old in good health.

This clone was detected many times. Coverage ceases 3 residues before the CDR3 finishes, and the germline J gene fills in the end. This chain connects TRBV19 to TRBJ2-1, with unresolved D. V was pared by 6 bases and J by 5 bases, with 11 bases between. This CDR3 contains 13 residues. CDR1 is LNHDA, CDR2 SQIVND, per germline (reference sequence). The CDR3 DNA, read in part, is TGTGCCAGTAGCAAAATCCTAAACAATGAG. The encoded protein is CASSKILNNE. The full CDR3 protein is CASSKILNNEQFF.

In its sample, this clone was seen many times. Coverage ceases 3 residues before the CDR3 finishes, and the germline J gene fills in the end. The V call is TRBV20-1, the J call TRBJ2-3; D gene unclear. The V end was cut by 5 bases, the J end by 4 bases, with 7 bases between. CDR3 length equals 11 residues. Germline V lookup: CDR1 DFQATT, CDR2 SNEGSKA (reference sequence). The covered CDR3 bases are TGCAGTGCTCCACTACCAGATACG. Translated, it gives CSAPLPDT. In full, the CDR3 reads CSAPLPDTQYF.

This clone was detected many times. This CDR3 reads CASSESGNIQYF. The part of the CDR3 DNA that was read is TGCGCCAGCAGCGAAAGCGGGAACATT. The chain couples TRBV5-1 to TRBJ2-4; TRBD2 is a possible D gene (6 bases). The missing CDR3 end, 3 residues past where the read stops, is filled in from the germline J gene. The CDR3 contains 12 residues. Trimming stripped 4 bases from V and 7 bases from J, with 9 bases between. Germline CDR1 is SGHRS and CDR2 is YFSETQ.

This clone was seen at least ten times. The missing CDR3 end, 3 residues past where the read stops, is filled in from the germline J gene. V usage is TRBV14 and J usage is TRBJ1-1, with TRBD1 identical over 11 bases. Germline trimming cut 1 base from V and 1 base from J; bases unmatched to any gene: 5. In germline, CDR1 is SGHDN, CDR2 FVKESK. The CDR3 totals 17 residues. The CDR3 bases that were read are TGTGCCAGCAGCCAAGTCAGGACAGGGGGCTGGAACACTGAA. It specifies CASSQVRTGGWNTE. In full, the CDR3 reads CASSQVRTGGWNTEAFF.

A few counts support this clone. The sequenced fragment ends 3 residues before the CDR3 boundary, so the rest is inferred from the germline J gene. The chain links TRBV18 to TRBJ1-1; D is possibly TRBD1 (6 bases). Trimming left V 0 bases short and J 5 bases short, with 13 bases between. This CDR3 is 15 amino acids long. Germline values: CDR1 KGHSH, CDR2 LQKENI. This CDR3 is CASSPPYGGRTEAFF. CDR3 bases read: TGTGCCAGCTCACCACCGTATGGGGGCAGGACTGAA. The full variable domain, rest sourced from reference TRBV18 and TRBJ1-1, is NAGVMQNPRHLVRRRGQEARLRCSPMKGHSHVYWYRQLPEEGLKFMVYLQKENIIDESGMPKERFSAEFPKEGPSILRIQQVVRGDSAAYFCASSPPYGGRTEAFFGQGTRLTVV.

This clone was picked up many times. The read ends 3 residues before the CDR3 terminus; that terminus is restored from the germline J gene. This chain joins TRBV4-2 and TRBJ2-7; 8 positions match TRBD1. Germline V lookup: CDR1 LGHNA, CDR2 YNFKEQ. CDR3 size: 17 residues. The junction had 9 bases not matched to a gene; V was cut back by 0 bases and J by 2 bases. CDR3 bases read: TGTGCCAGCAGCCAAGATAATGGACAGGGATTACCCTACGAG. It yields the protein CASSQDNGQGLPYE. The whole CDR3 protein reads CASSQDNGQGLPYEQYF.

The sample holds many counts of this clone. The CDR3 end lies 3 residues beyond the end of the read and is filled in from the germline J gene. The chain combines TRBV5-6 with TRBJ2-7; D remains unclear. The CDR3 is made up of 11 amino acids. V lost 3 bases and J 2 bases, leaving 3 bases between the germline ends. Germline-derived CDR1 and CDR2 are SGHDT and YYEEEE. The CDR3 bases that were read are TGTGCCAGCAGCTCCGCCTACGAG. It encodes CASSSAYE. From start to end, the CDR3 is CASSSAYEQYF.

This clone showed up many times. The DNA ends 3 residues before the CDR3 does, and the rest of the CDR3 is filled in from the germline J gene. The chain joins TRBV30 to TRBJ2-5; the D gene is possibly TRBD1 (6 bases). V shed 5 bases and J shed 5 bases, with 15 bases lying between them. The CDR3 sequence is 13 residues long. From germline, CDR1 is GTSNPN and CDR2 SVGIG (reference sequence). The part of the CDR3 DNA that was read is TGTGCCTGGGAACAGGGCTTTGAGGAGACC. Translation gives CAWEQGFEET. The CDR3 reads in full as CAWEQGFEETQYF.

Ten or more counts support this clone. The CDR3 here is CAWSESPDIYGYTF. The covered CDR3 bases are TGTGCCTGGAGTGAGAGCCCGGACATCTATGGC. This chain joins TRBV30 and TRBJ1-2, with D perhaps TRBD1 (5 bases). The CDR3 goes on 3 residues after the read ends, and that part is filled in from the germline J gene. The germline V gene has CDR1 GTSNPN and CDR2 SVGIG (reference sequence). V was cut by 1 base and J by 4 bases, with 13 bases left in between. The CDR3 spans 14 residues.

This clone was seen ten or more times. The read terminates 3 residues before the CDR3 end, so the remaining end is supplied by the germline J gene. The rearrangement joins TRBV18 to TRBJ2-2; D not certain. The CDR3 has 14 residues. V was cut by 3 bases and J by 2 bases, with 7 bases left in between. Germline V gene sequence: CDR1 KGHSH, CDR2 LQKENI. The DNA read from the CDR3 is TGTGCCAGCTCACCCCCCTCCAACACCGGGGAG. This gives the protein CASSPPSNTGE. The full-length CDR3 reads as CASSPPSNTGELFF.

This clone turned up a few times. The CDR3 protein is CASSLTYRGALGEQFF. Incomplete CDR3 DNA: TGTGCCAGCAGCTTAACGTACCGGGGGGCCTTGGGTGAG. The chain employs TRBV7-3 and TRBJ2-1; the D gene is possibly TRBD2 (7 bases). The read ends 3 residues shy of where the CDR3 ends; the end is completed using the germline J gene. This CDR3 is built from 16 residues. CDR1 and CDR2 from the germline V gene are SGHTA and FQGTGA. V was pared by 0 bases and J by 9 bases, with 18 bases between.

This clone was counted ten times or more. One end of the junction fails to match germline, which may point to a read error. The missing CDR3 end, 3 residues past where the read stops, is filled in from the germline J gene. The rearrangement links TRBV4-2 to TRBJ2-1, with a weak D call TRBD2 (5 bases). CDR1 is LGHNA and CDR2 is YNFKEQ in the germline V gene. The CDR3 has 15 amino acids. The DNA read from the CDR3 is TGCGCCAGCAGCCAAGATCCGGGGTTTGGTAATGAG. Its protein is CASSQDPGFGNE. In full, the CDR3 reads CASSQDPGFGNEQFF.

This clone was detected many times. Read coverage stops 3 residues before the CDR3 terminus; the germline J gene supplies the remainder. V is TRBV19 and J is TRBJ1-5, with 9 bases aligning to TRBD1. With V trimmed by 4 bases and J by 3 bases, 10 bases remained unmatched. Germline V gives CDR1 LNHDA, CDR2 SQIVND (reference sequence). There are 17 residues in the CDR3. The part of the CDR3 DNA that was read is TGTGCCAGTAGTAACCGACCCCGGGACAGGGTCAATCAGCCC. It specifies CASSNRPRDRVNQP. The full CDR3 is CASSNRPRDRVNQPQHF. The full variable domain, rest sourced from reference TRBV19 and TRBJ1-5, is DGGITQSPKYLFRKEGQNVTLSCEQNLNHDAMYWYRQDPGQGLRLIYYSQIVNDFQKGDIAEGYSVSREKKESFPLTVTSAQKNPTAFYLCASSNRPRDRVNQPQHFGDGTRLSIL.

This clone has a count of ten or more. The chain's CDR3 is CASSADRSSYNSPLHF. The sequenced part of the CDR3 DNA is TGTGCCAGTAGTGCCGACAGGAGCTCCTATAATTCACCC. The rearrangement joins TRBV19 to TRBJ1-6, with a weak D call TRBD1 (6 bases). The observed sequence ends 3 residues before the CDR3 terminus, with the missing tail filled in from the germline J gene. The length of the CDR3 is 16 residues. The V end lost 5 bases, the J end lost 0 bases, and 11 bases lay between the germline ends. Germline CDR1 reads LNHDA; CDR2 reads SQIVND (reference sequence).

This clone was counted at least ten times. The CDR3 is cut off 3 residues early in the read; its end comes from the germline J gene. The gene calls are TRBV7-2 and TRBJ2-7; D is possibly TRBD2 (6 bases). Germline loops: CDR1 SGHTA, CDR2 FQGNSA. The V and J ends lost 4 bases and 2 bases respectively, with 15 bases between them. This CDR3 spans 15 amino acids. The CDR3 bases that were read are TGTGCCAGCAGCTCCGCAGGGAGGAGGACCTACGAG. Translation: CASSSAGRRTYE. The whole CDR3 protein is CASSSAGRRTYEQYF.

This clone was detected ten times or more. Read coverage stops 3 residues before the CDR3 terminus; the germline J gene supplies the remainder. V is TRBV30 and J is TRBJ2-5, with 8 bases fitting TRBD2. The CDR3 totals 16 residues. After removal of 2 bases from V and 3 bases from J, the junction contained 11 bases not matched to a gene. Germline values: CDR1 GTSNPN, CDR2 SVGIG (reference sequence). The sequenced CDR3 bases are TGTGCCTGGAGTACAGGGAGCGGGGGAAGAAAAGAGACC. Translated: CAWSTGSGGRKET. The complete CDR3 reads CAWSTGSGGRKETQYF.

This clone was found many times. Sequencing ends 3 residues short of the CDR3 end; the germline J gene provides the rest. J is TRBJ1-1 and V is TRBV29-1; perhaps TRBD1 as D (5 bases). Deletions cut 6 bases from V and 3 bases from J, with 14 bases between. This CDR3 comprises 13 residues. Per the germline V gene, CDR1 is SQVTM and CDR2 is ANQGSEA. The CDR3 here is CSVILRRDTEAFF. CDR3 bases read: TGCAGCGTCATCCTCCGCAGGGACACTGAA.

Remarks on this clone: The CDR3 end lies 3 residues beyond the end of the read and is filled in from the germline J gene. The chain carries TRBV19 and TRBJ2-2; D unclear. CDR3 length: 16 residues. The germline CDR1 and CDR2 sequences are LNHDA and SQIVND (reference sequence). The germline V and J ends were trimmed by 4 bases and 0 bases, with 12 bases remaining between them. The covered CDR3 bases are TGTGCCAGTAGTAAGGTGGCCGCCACGAACACCGGGGAG. This translates into CASSKVAATNTGE. The whole CDR3 protein reads CASSKVAATNTGELFF.

This clone was picked up many times. The read finishes 3 residues shy of the CDR3 end, and the germline J gene is used to complete it. V and J are TRBV7-2 and TRBJ2-7; 8 nucleotides align to TRBD2. The V and J ends lost 5 bases and 6 bases, in that order; junction bases with no gene match: 9. Germline V lookup: CDR1 SGHTA, CDR2 FQGNSA. This CDR3 contains 14 residues. The sequenced CDR3 bases are TGTGCCAGCAGCCGGCAGCGGGGGCTCTTCGAG. This encodes CASSRQRGLFE. In full, the CDR3 is CASSRQRGLFEQYF. The complete variable domain, with remaining parts taken from reference TRBV7-2 and TRBJ2-7, reads GAGVSQSPSNKVTEKGKDVELRCDPISGHTALYWYRQSLGQGLEFLIYFQGNSAPDKSGLPSDRFSAERTGGSVSTLTIQRTQQEDSAVYLCASSRQRGLFEQYFGPGTRLTVT.

With respect to this clone: The CDR3 end lies 3 residues beyond the end of the read and is filled in from the germline J gene. This chain uses TRBV19 with TRBJ2-4; TRBD2 might be the D (5 bases). The CDR3 has 15 residues. Germline V gene sequence: CDR1 LNHDA, CDR2 SQIVND (reference sequence). The CDR3 bases that were read are TGTGCCAGCTGGACGGGGAATTTCGTTAACTATGGT. This gives the protein CASWTGNFVNYG. The whole CDR3 protein reads CASWTGNFVNYGQYF.

This CDR3 is CASSPALQMNTEAFF. Partial CDR3 DNA: TGTGCCAGCAGCCCAGCCCTACAGATGAACACTGAA. V is TRBV11-1 and J is TRBJ1-1, with D unresolved. The CDR3 extends 3 residues past the end of the read, so its final part is completed from the germline J gene. Trimming stripped 5 bases from V and 0 bases from J, with 13 bases between. The CDR3 length is 15 residues. Germline CDR1 and CDR2: SGHAT and FQDESV (reference sequence).

In its sample, this clone was seen many times. CDR3 DNA, as far as it was read: TGCAGTGCTAGAGATCTCTCGGAACTAGCGGGAGCAACCGGGGAG. Its protein product is CSARDLSELAGATGE. Given in full, the CDR3 is CSARDLSELAGATGELFF. The chain employs TRBV20-1 and TRBJ2-2; TRBD2 agrees at 11 bases. The observed sequence ends 3 residues before the CDR3 terminus, with the missing tail filled in from the germline J gene. CDR1 is DFQATT, CDR2 SNEGSKA, per germline (reference sequence). After removal of 0 bases from V and 5 bases from J, the junction contained 11 bases not matched to a gene. CDR3 length equals 18 residues.

In the case of this clone: The sequence runs out 3 residues before the end of the CDR3; the remainder is reconstructed from the germline J gene. The rearrangement joins TRBV18 to TRBJ1-2; perhaps TRBD1 as D (6 bases). The V gene's germline CDR1 is KGHSH and CDR2 LQKENI. The CDR3 is 15 amino acids. The part of the CDR3 DNA that was read is TGTGCCAGCTCACTTATGGACAGCTCCTACAATGAC. Translated, it gives CASSLMDSSYND. The full CDR3 is CASSLMDSSYNDYTF.